This T cell receptor beta chain was profiled in a study of glioma-infiltrating T cells after dendritic cell vaccination. Trimming removed 4 bases from V and 5 bases from J, with 18 bases in between. This CDR3 comprises 15 residues. CDR1 SGHVS and CDR2 FQNEAQ come from the germline V gene. Some clones are missing from TCRdb's copy, which holds only in-frame ones; the method was immunoSEQ multiplex PCR. The top ten clones hold more than 10% of a sample with about 99,000 clones, roughly 79% of them seen once. This clone appeared a few times. Patients had residual fresh-frozen tumor tissue and more than two years of survival data.

The sequence was collected from a human donor with glioblastoma. The V and J genes are TRBV7-8 and TRBJ2-7; TRBD1 might be the D (7 bases). Source: blood, taken before dendritic cell vaccination. The chain's CDR3 is CASSSQGGSRDEQYF. As DNA, the CDR3 is TGTGCCAGCAGCTCGCAGGGGGGCTCTCGGGACGAGCAGTACTTC.